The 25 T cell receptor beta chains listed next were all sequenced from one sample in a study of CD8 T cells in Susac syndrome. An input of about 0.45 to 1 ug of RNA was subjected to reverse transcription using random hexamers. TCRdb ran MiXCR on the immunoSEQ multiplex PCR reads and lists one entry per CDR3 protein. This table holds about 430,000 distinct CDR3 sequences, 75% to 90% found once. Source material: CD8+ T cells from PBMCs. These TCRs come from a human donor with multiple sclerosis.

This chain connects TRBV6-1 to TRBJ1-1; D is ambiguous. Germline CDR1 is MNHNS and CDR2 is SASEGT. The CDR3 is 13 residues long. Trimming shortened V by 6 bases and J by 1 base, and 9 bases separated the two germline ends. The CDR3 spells CASSRPGNTEAFF. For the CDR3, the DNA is TGTGCCAGCAGCCGCCCAGGGAACACTGAAGCTTTCTTT.

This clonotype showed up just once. CDR3 loop: CASSELVSNYNEQFF. The CDR3 DNA sequence: TGTGCCAGCAGTGAACTAGTTTCGAACTACAATGAGCAGTTCTTC. The chain recombines TRBV6-1 with TRBJ2-1; D gene uncertain. This CDR3 has 15 residues. CDR1 and CDR2 from the germline V gene are MNHNS and SASEGT. The germline V and J ends were trimmed by 2 bases and 3 bases, with 11 bases remaining between them.

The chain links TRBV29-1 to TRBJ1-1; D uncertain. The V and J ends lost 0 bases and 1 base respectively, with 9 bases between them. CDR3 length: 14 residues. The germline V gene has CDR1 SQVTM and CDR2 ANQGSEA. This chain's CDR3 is CSVEDGQSNTEAFF. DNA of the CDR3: TGCAGCGTTGAAGACGGCCAGTCGAACACTGAAGCTTTCTTT.

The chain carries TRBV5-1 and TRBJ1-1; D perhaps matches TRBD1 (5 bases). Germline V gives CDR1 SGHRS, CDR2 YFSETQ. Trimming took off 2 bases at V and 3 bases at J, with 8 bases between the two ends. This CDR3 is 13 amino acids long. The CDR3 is CASSFWGDTEAFF. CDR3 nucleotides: TGCGCCAGCAGCTTTTGGGGGGACACTGAAGCTTTCTTT.

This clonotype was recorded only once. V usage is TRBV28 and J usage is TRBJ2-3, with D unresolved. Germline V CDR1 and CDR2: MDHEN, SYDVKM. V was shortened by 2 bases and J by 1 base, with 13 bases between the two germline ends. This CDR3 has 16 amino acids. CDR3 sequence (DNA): TGTGCCAGCAGTTTAATCGGGCTCCGGGGCACAGATACGCAGTATTTT. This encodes CASSLIGLRGTDTQYF.

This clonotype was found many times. This chain's CDR3 is CASSLEGSYEQYF. The CDR3 coding sequence is TGCGCCAGCAGCTTGGAGGGGTCCTACGAGCAGTACTTC. The chain combines TRBV5-1 with TRBJ2-7; D perhaps matches TRBD1 (5 bases). Germline V CDR1 and CDR2: SGHRS, YFSETQ. The V gene lost 0 bases and the J gene lost 1 base, with 5 bases spanning the gap. The CDR3 loop spans 13 amino acids.

This CDR3 reads CASSQERTGPSGYEQYF. In nucleotides, the CDR3 is TGCGCCAGCAGCCAAGAGAGGACAGGGCCTAGCGGATACGAGCAGTACTTC. The chain joins TRBV4-1 to TRBJ2-7, with D perhaps TRBD1 (8 bases). Germline CDR1 reads MGHRA; CDR2 reads YSYEKL. V lost 0 bases and J lost 4, with 19 bases in between. This CDR3 is built from 17 residues.

CDR3 residues: CASSLGQGHNGYTF. The DNA of the CDR3 is TGTGCCAGCAGCCTAGGACAGGGGCACAATGGCTACACCTTC. The V and J genes are TRBV7-2 and TRBJ1-2, with TRBD1 identical over 9 bases. The CDR3 covers 14 residues. J lost 6 bases, V lost 5 bases, and 7 bases had no gene match. Germline assignment: CDR1 SGHTA and CDR2 FQGNSA.

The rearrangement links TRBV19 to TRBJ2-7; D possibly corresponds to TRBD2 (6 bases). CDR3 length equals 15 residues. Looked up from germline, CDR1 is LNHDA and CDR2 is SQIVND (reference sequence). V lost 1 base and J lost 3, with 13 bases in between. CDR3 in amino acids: CASSIAYGDFYEQYF. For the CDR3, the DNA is TGTGCCAGTAGTATAGCTTACGGGGACTTCTACGAGCAGTACTTC.

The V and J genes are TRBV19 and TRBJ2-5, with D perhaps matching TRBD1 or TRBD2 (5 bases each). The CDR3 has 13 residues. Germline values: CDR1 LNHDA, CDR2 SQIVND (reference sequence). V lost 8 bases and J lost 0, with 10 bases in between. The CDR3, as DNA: TGTGCCAGTGGGGGTGGATACCAAGAGACCCAGTACTTC. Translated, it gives CASGGGYQETQYF.

This CDR3 reads CASSDVPWTSSYNEQFF. Written as DNA, the CDR3 is TGCGCCAGCAGTGACGTCCCTTGGACTAGCAGCTACAATGAGCAGTTCTTC. The chain joins TRBV10-1 to TRBJ2-1, with 8 positions matching TRBD2. Germline V gene sequence: CDR1 WNHNN, CDR2 SYGVQD (reference sequence). CDR3 length: 17 residues. The junction had 10 bases not matched to a gene; V was cut back by 3 bases and J by 3 bases.

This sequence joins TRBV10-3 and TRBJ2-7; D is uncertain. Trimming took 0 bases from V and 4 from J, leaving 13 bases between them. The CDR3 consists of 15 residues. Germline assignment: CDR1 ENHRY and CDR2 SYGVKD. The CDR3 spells CAISESPGMAYEQYF. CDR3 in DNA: TGTGCCATCAGTGAGTCCCCAGGAATGGCGTACGAGCAGTACTTC.

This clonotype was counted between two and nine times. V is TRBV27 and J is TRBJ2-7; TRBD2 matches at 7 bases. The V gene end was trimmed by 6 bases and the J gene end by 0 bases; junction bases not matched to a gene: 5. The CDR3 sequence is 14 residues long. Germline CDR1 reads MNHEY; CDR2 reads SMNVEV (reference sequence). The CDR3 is CASSWGGHSYEQYF. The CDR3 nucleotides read TGTGCCAGCAGCTGGGGAGGGCACTCCTACGAGCAGTACTTC.

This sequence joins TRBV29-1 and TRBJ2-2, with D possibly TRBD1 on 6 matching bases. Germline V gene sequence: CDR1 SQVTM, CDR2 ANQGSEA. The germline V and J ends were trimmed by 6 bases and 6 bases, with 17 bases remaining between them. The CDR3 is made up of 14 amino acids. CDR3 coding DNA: TGCAGCGTACCAACAGGGAAACAGCCCGGGGAGCTGTTTTTT. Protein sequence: CSVPTGKQPGELFF.

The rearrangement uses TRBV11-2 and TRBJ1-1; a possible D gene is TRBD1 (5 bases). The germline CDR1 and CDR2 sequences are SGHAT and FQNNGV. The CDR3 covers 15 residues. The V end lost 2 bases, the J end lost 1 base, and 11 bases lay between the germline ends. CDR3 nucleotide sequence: TGTGCCAGCAGCTTATACCCTACAGGGAACACTGAAGCTTTCTTT. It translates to CASSLYPTGNTEAFF. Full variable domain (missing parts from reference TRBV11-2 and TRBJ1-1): EAGVAQSPRYKIIEKRQSVAFWCNPISGHATLYWYQQILGQGPKLLIQFQNNGVVDDSQLPKDRFSAERLKGVDSTLKIQPAKLEDSAVYLCASSLYPTGNTEAFFGQGTRLTVV.

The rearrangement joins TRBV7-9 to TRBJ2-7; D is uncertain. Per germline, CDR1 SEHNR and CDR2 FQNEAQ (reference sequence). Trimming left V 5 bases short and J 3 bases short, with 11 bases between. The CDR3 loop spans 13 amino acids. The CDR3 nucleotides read TGTGCCAGCAGCCCCCCCCGGAACTACGAGCAGTACTTC. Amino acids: CASSPPRNYEQYF. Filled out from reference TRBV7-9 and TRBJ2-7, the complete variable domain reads DTGVSQNPRHKITKRGQNVTFRCDPISEHNRLYWYRQTLGQGPEFLTYFQNEAQLEKSRLLSDRFSAERPKGSFSTLEIQRTEQGDSAMYLCASSPPRNYEQYFGPGTRLTVT.

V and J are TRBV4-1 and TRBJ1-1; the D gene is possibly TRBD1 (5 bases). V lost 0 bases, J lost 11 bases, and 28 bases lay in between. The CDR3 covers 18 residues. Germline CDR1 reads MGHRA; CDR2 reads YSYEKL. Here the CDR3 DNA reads TGCGCCAGCAGCCAAGATTCGGAGACAGCAATATGGAACAAGGCTGCTTTCTTT. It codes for CASSQDSETAIWNKAAFF.

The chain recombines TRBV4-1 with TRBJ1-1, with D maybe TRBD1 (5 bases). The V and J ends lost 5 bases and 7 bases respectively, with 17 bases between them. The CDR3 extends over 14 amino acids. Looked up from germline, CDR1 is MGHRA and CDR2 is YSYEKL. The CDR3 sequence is CASSDSAVTGEAFF. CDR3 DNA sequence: TGCGCCAGCAGCGATTCGGCCGTTACAGGTGAAGCTTTCTTT.

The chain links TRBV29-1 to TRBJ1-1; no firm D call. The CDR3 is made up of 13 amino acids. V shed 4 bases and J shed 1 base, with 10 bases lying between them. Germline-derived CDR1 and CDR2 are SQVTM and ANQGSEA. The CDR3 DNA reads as TGCAGCGTTGTGCTGGGCCCGAACACTGAAGCTTTCTTT. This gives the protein CSVVLGPNTEAFF.

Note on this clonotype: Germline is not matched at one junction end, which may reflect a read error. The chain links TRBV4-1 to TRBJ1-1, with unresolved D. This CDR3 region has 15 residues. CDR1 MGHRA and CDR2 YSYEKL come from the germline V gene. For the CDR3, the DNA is TGTGCCAGCAGCCAAGATGCAGGAACGAACACTGAAGCTTTCTTT. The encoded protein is CASSQDAGTNTEAFF.

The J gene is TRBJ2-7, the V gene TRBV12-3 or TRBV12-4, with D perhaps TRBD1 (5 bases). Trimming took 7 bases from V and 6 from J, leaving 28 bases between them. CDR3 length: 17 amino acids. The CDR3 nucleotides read TGTGCCAGCATAGGTGTAGACAACCCTCAGACCCAGGGCGAGCAGTACTTC. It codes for CASIGVDNPQTQGEQYF.

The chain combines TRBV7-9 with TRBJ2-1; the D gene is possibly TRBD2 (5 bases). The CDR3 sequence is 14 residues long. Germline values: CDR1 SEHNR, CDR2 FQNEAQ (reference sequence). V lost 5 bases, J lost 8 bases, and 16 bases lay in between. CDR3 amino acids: CASSDLSSGDEQFF. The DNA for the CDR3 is TGTGCCAGCAGCGACCTCTCGAGCGGCGATGAGCAGTTCTTC.

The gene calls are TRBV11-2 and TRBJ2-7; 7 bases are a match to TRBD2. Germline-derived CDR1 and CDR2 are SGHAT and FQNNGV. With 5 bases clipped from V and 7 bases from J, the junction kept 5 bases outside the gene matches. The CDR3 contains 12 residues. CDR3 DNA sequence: TGTGCCAGCAGCCTAGTTAGCGGGGAGCAGTACTTC. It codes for CASSLVSGEQYF.

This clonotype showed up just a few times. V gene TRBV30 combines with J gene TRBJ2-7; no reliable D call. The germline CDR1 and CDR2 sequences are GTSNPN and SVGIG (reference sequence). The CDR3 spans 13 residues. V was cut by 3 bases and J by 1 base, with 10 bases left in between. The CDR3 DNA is TGTGCCTGGAGAGGCTCCAGGTCCTACGAGCAGTACTTC. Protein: CAWRGSRSYEQYF.

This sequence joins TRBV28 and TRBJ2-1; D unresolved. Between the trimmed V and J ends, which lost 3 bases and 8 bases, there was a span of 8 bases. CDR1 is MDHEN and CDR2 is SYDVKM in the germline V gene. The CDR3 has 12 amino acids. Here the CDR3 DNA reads TGTGCCAGCAGTTTTCTAGTTTATGAGCAGTTCTTC. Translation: CASSFLVYEQFF.